The 13 T cell receptor beta chains below come from one sample, sequenced in a study of T cells after yellow fever vaccination (dated by TCRdb to the late 2010s). The treatment or condition label here, explained by the study, means: live attenuated yellow fever vaccine strain. Library creation used 5' RACE. Sequencing was carried out with an Illumina HiSeq 2500. The public sequencing data were trimmed at Q25 with fastp and processed into clonotypes with MiXCR by TCRdb, which kept only in-frame beta chains. Rows with one shared CDR3 protein collapse into an entry with the most common genes and DNA. The sample table lists about 400,000 distinct CDR3 sequences, roughly 6.2% of them with a count of one. The ten biggest clones cover approximately 16% of the sample. The sequenced sample was PBMCs, obtained 5 days after the yellow fever booster vaccination. These receptors all come from a man aged 25-45 years who received the YFV17D yellow fever vaccine.

This clonotype was found many times. The chain recombines TRBV10-1 with TRBJ2-2; D gene uncertain. V dropped 0 bases and J dropped 7 bases, with 15 bases sitting between them. The CDR3 spans 16 residues. Germline loops: CDR1 WNHNN, CDR2 SYGVQD (reference sequence). The CDR3 DNA sequence: TGCGCCAGCAGTGAGTCGCATACAGTTAGGGACGGGGAGCTGTTTTTT. Translated, it gives CASSESHTVRDGELFF.

The chain uses TRBV20-1 and TRBJ2-1; no firm D call. The germline CDR1 and CDR2 sequences are DFQATT and SNEGSKA (reference sequence). Deletions cut 1 base from V and 2 bases from J, with 12 bases between. The CDR3 runs to 15 residues. CDR3 in amino acids: CSARGVGGPYNEQFF. Written as DNA, the CDR3 is TGCAGTGCTAGAGGGGTAGGCGGTCCCTACAATGAGCAGTTCTTC.

This chain joins TRBV7-2 and TRBJ2-1; D unresolved. The CDR3 sequence is 13 residues long. Trimming stripped 5 bases from V and 3 bases from J, with 8 bases between. Germline CDR1 and CDR2: SGHTA and FQGNSA. DNA of the CDR3: TGTGCCAGCAGCAGGGTGGTCTACAATGAGCAGTTCTTC. Its translation: CASSRVVYNEQFF.

This clonotype was counted a few times. The chain links TRBV14 to TRBJ2-7; TRBD2 matches at 8 bases. Germline CDR1 reads SGHDN; CDR2 reads FVKESK. The CDR3 runs to 16 residues. The junction had 12 bases not matched to a gene; V was cut back by 4 bases and J by 4 bases. The CDR3 here is CASSPMGSGTIYEQYF. The CDR3 nucleotides are TGTGCCAGCAGCCCGATGGGTAGCGGGACAATTTACGAGCAGTACTTC.

There are a few counts of this clonotype. The chain is built from TRBV30 and TRBJ2-5; possible D gene TRBD2, 7 bases. There are 13 residues in the CDR3. Germline CDR1 is GTSNPN and CDR2 is SVGIG (reference sequence). V lost 2 bases, J lost 4 bases, and 11 bases lay in between. CDR3 bases: TGTGCCTGGAGTTTGGGGGGGCGAGAGACCCAGTACTTC. Protein sequence: CAWSLGGRETQYF.

This clonotype was seen many times. J is TRBJ2-2 and V is TRBV30; a possible D gene is TRBD2 (6 bases). The CDR3 consists of 14 residues. The V gene lost 8 bases and the J gene lost 3 bases, with 16 bases spanning the gap. The germline V gene has CDR1 GTSNPN and CDR2 SVGIG (reference sequence). The CDR3 sequence is CARRRGADTGELFF. CDR3 DNA sequence: TGTGCCCGTCGGAGGGGCGCTGACACCGGGGAGCTGTTTTTT.

This clonotype was found a few times. The chain combines TRBV20-1 with TRBJ1-1; D may be TRBD1 (5 bases). Per the germline V gene, CDR1 is DFQATT and CDR2 is SNEGSKA (reference sequence). Trimming pared 8 bases from V and 3 bases from J, leaving 16 bases between. The CDR3 has 13 residues. This chain's CDR3 is CSTRRGGDTEAFF. The CDR3 nucleotides read TGCAGTACCCGCCGGGGGGGAGACACTGAAGCTTTCTTT.

The sample holds many counts of this clonotype. The V gene is TRBV6-5, the J gene TRBJ2-1; 8 nucleotides align to TRBD2. The CDR3 is 15 amino acids. Trimming at V came to 5 bases and at J to 8 bases, leaving 11 bases not matched to a gene. CDR1 is MNHEY, CDR2 SVGAGI, per germline. The CDR3 bases are TGTGCCAGCAGTACCTCGGGCGGGAGGAGAGATGAGCAGTTCTTC. Residues: CASSTSGGRRDEQFF.

This clonotype was counted many times. The rearrangement joins TRBV6-5 to TRBJ2-2; D call uncertain. The CDR3 is 12 amino acids. Trimming took off 2 bases at V and 5 bases at J, with 3 bases between the two ends. Looked up from germline, CDR1 is MNHEY and CDR2 is SVGAGI. CDR3 region: CASSYNTGELFF. In nucleotides, the CDR3 is TGTGCCAGCAGTTACAATACCGGGGAGCTGTTTTTT.

This chain connects TRBV18 to TRBJ2-3; unclear D gene. The CDR3 has 16 amino acids. Germline V gene data show CDR1 as KGHSH and CDR2 as LQKENI. V was clipped by 6 bases and J by 2 bases, with 18 bases between them. The CDR3 is CASSQGWGSNTDTQYF. The CDR3 DNA is TGTGCCAGCTCGCAAGGTTGGGGTTCCAACACAGATACGCAGTATTTT. The entire variable domain, with the rest obtained from reference TRBV18 and TRBJ2-3, is as follows: NAGVMQNPRHLVRRRGQEARLRCSPMKGHSHVYWYRQLPEEGLKFMVYLQKENIIDESGMPKERFSAEFPKEGPSILRIQQVVRGDSAAYFCASSQGWGSNTDTQYFGPGTRLTVL.

This clonotype was observed a few times. The chain combines TRBV7-3 with TRBJ2-2; D perhaps matches TRBD1 (6 bases). Trimming stripped 5 bases from V and 4 bases from J, with 14 bases between. The CDR3 covers 15 residues. CDR1 is SGHTA and CDR2 is FQGTGA in the germline V gene. CDR3 amino acids: CASSPAGTPTGELFF. The CDR3 DNA sequence: TGTGCCAGCAGCCCCGCCGGGACACCCACCGGGGAGCTGTTTTTT.

This clonotype showed up many times. The chain joins TRBV6-2 or TRBV6-3 to TRBJ2-1, with TRBD2 as a possible D gene (6 bases). Trimming pared 6 bases from V and 4 bases from J, leaving 22 bases between. From germline, CDR1 is MNHEY and CDR2 SVGEGT. There are 17 residues in the CDR3. The CDR3 protein is CASRPNVLAAAYNEQFF. CDR3 nucleotide sequence: TGTGCCAGCAGACCTAATGTACTAGCTGCCGCTTACAATGAGCAGTTCTTC.

V usage is TRBV12-3 or TRBV12-4 and J usage is TRBJ1-1, with a possible D match to TRBD1 (6 bases). The CDR3 loop spans 14 amino acids. The ends were cut back, 1 base at V and 5 bases at J, with 11 bases in the middle. The CDR3 DNA sequence: TGTGCCAGCAGTTTAGTAGACAGGCGGACTGAAGCTTTCTTT. It codes for CASSLVDRRTEAFF.